A single sample is the source of the 16 T cell receptor beta chains below, sequenced in a study of shared clonotypes between healthy human individuals. Positive CCR7 selection of CD45RO-negative cells yielded the naive CD8 cells, and terminally differentiated effector memory CD45RA+ cells were excluded. Some clones are missing from TCRdb's copy, which holds only in-frame ones; the method was immunoSEQ multiplex PCR. This repertoire shows over 2,000,000 clones, about 94% found once; its top ten account for approximately 1.6%. What was sequenced was naive CD8+ T cells from PBMCs. These receptors all come from a man between 18 and 35 years old in good health. Some clones in this sample may be carry-over from other donors' samples.

To note about this clone: The same CDR3 also results from other DNA sequences found in this sample. This chain uses TRBV9 with TRBJ1-2, with no clear D. Deletions cut 2 bases from V and 0 bases from J, with 8 bases between. Germline V CDR1 and CDR2: SGDLS, YYNGEE. The CDR3 length is 14 residues. This CDR3 is CASSVGRTNYGYTF. DNA of the CDR3: TGTGCCAGCAGCGTTGGACGGACTAACTATGGCTACACCTTC.

Comments on this clone: The same CDR3 also results from other DNA sequences found in this sample. This chain uses TRBV28 with TRBJ2-7; TRBD1 is a possible D gene (5 bases). Per germline, CDR1 MDHEN and CDR2 SYDVKM. V was clipped by 6 bases and J by 1 base, with 10 bases between them. CDR3 length: 13 residues. DNA for the CDR3: TGTGCCAGCAGCCCCGACAGATCCTACGAGCAGTACTTC. Translating it yields CASSPDRSYEQYF.

The sample holds one count of this clone. The chain employs TRBV4-1 and TRBJ2-7; D perhaps matches TRBD2 (6 bases). The CDR3 sequence is 17 residues long. The germline V gene has CDR1 MGHRA and CDR2 YSYEKL. V dropped 1 base and J dropped 3 bases, with 19 bases sitting between them. The CDR3 DNA is TGCGCCAGCAGCCAAGTCAAGCCTGCGGGATGGAACTACGAGCAGTACTTC. Translating it yields CASSQVKPAGWNYEQYF.

The chain joins TRBV4-3 to TRBJ2-5; perhaps TRBD1 as D (6 bases). V lost 0 bases to trimming and J lost 5 bases, with 16 bases between them. Germline V gene lookup returns CDR1 LGHNA and CDR2 YSLEER. This CDR3 has 16 residues. This CDR3 reads CASSQEAGVLLETQYF. In DNA, the CDR3 is TGCGCCAGCAGCCAAGAGGCAGGGGTGCTTTTGGAGACCCAGTACTTC.

The chain carries TRBV4-1 and TRBJ2-7; D is perhaps TRBD2 (6 bases). The CDR3 spans 14 residues. Trimming took off 3 bases at V and 3 bases at J, with 12 bases between the two ends. Per germline, CDR1 MGHRA and CDR2 YSYEKL. The CDR3 DNA follows: TGCGCCAGCAGCCAGGCGGACTACCTCTACGAGCAGTACTTC. Translation: CASSQADYLYEQYF.

This rearrangement joins TRBV28 to TRBJ2-7; 7 bases agree with TRBD2. Germline CDR1 reads MDHEN; CDR2 reads SYDVKM. This CDR3 region has 16 residues. The V segment lost 3 bases and the J segment 2 bases; nucleotides outside the gene matches: 10. CDR3 bases: TGTGCCAGCAGTTTTCCCCAGCGGGATATGGCCTACGAGCAGTACTTC. Translated: CASSFPQRDMAYEQYF.

The V gene is TRBV27, the J gene TRBJ2-7, with D perhaps TRBD1 or TRBD2 (5 bases each). This CDR3 is built from 13 residues. V was shortened by 7 bases and J by 4 bases, with 14 bases between the two germline ends. CDR1 and CDR2 (germline): MNHEY, SMNVEV (reference sequence). This CDR3 reads CASTPAGTYEQYF. The CDR3 DNA follows: TGTGCCAGCACCCCGGCAGGGACGTACGAGCAGTACTTC.

The chain joins TRBV7-9 to TRBJ2-3, with 10 bases lining up with TRBD2. Trimming at V came to 6 bases and at J to 1 base, leaving 4 bases not matched to a gene. This CDR3 spans 15 amino acids. Germline loops: CDR1 SEHNR, CDR2 FQNEAQ (reference sequence). The CDR3 loop reads CASRGTSGGTDTQYF. DNA of the CDR3: TGTGCCAGCAGGGGAACTAGCGGGGGCACAGATACGCAGTATTTT.

This chain links TRBV19 with TRBJ2-2; 7 positions agree with TRBD1. Trimming cost V 6 bases and J 4 bases; bases outside gene matches: 8. The CDR3 is 15 amino acids. In germline, CDR1 is LNHDA, CDR2 SQIVND (reference sequence). The chain's CDR3 is CASSLQGFGTGELFF. CDR3 sequence (DNA): TGTGCCAGTAGCCTACAGGGGTTTGGCACCGGGGAGCTGTTTTTT.

This chain links TRBV18 with TRBJ1-1; tentative D call: TRBD1 (5 bases). This CDR3 is 16 amino acids long. V lost 2 bases to trimming and J lost 0 bases, with 13 bases between them. Per germline, CDR1 KGHSH and CDR2 LQKENI. The CDR3 DNA sequence: TGTGCCAGCTCACCAGGGGCCAGTTCCCTGAACACTGAAGCTTTCTTT. This encodes CASSPGASSLNTEAFF. Variable domain in full (rest from reference TRBV18 and TRBJ1-1): NAGVMQNPRHLVRRRGQEARLRCSPMKGHSHVYWYRQLPEEGLKFMVYLQKENIIDESGMPKERFSAEFPKEGPSILRIQQVVRGDSAAYFCASSPGASSLNTEAFFGQGTRLTVV.

The gene calls are TRBV14 and TRBJ2-7; D is uncertain. This CDR3 comprises 13 residues. Trimming stripped 0 bases from V and 6 bases from J, with 9 bases between. Looked up from germline, CDR1 is SGHDN and CDR2 is FVKESK. CDR3 DNA: TGTGCCAGCAGCCAAGATGGGGTTGGCGAGCAGTACTTC. Translated, it gives CASSQDGVGEQYF.

In its sample, this clone was seen once. The V call is TRBV5-1, the J call TRBJ2-2; 8 nucleotides match TRBD2. The J segment lost 1 base and the V segment lost 4 bases, leaving 3 bases of the junction unmatched. CDR3 size: 15 residues. The germline V gene encodes CDR1 SGHRS and CDR2 YFSETQ. CDR3 DNA: TGCGCCAGCAGCATGACTAGCGAGAACACCGGGGAGCTGTTTTTT. Amino acids: CASSMTSENTGELFF.

This chain uses TRBV6-5 with TRBJ1-4; D is possibly TRBD1 (6 bases). This CDR3 is built from 14 residues. Trimming took 8 bases from V and 5 from J, leaving 15 bases between them. The germline CDR1 and CDR2 sequences are MNHEY and SVGAGI. CDR3 DNA: TGTGCCAGCGGGGCAGGGGAATCGAATGAAAAACTGTTTTTT. Amino acid sequence: CASGAGESNEKLFF.

The rearrangement joins TRBV28 to TRBJ1-5; D is possibly TRBD1 (5 bases). Trimming took 1 base from V and 4 from J, leaving 11 bases between them. The CDR3 spans 15 residues. The germline CDR1 and CDR2 sequences are MDHEN and SYDVKM. As DNA, the CDR3 is TGTGCCAGCAGTTTATTAGACAGCCAAAATCAGCCCCAGCATTTT. Its protein product is CASSLLDSQNQPQHF.

This rearrangement joins TRBV27 to TRBJ2-3; D remains unclear. The CDR3 has 11 residues. V lost 8 bases, J lost 8 bases, and 11 bases lay in between. CDR1 is MNHEY and CDR2 is SMNVEV in the germline V gene (reference sequence). The CDR3 DNA is TGTGCCAGCGCCCTAGGTAGTACGCAGTATTTT. It encodes CASALGSTQYF.

The CDR3 DNA reads as TGTGCCATCAGCGGAACCGGGACTCTGGGGCGGGCCTACAATGAGCAGTTCTTC. It specifies CAISGTGTLGRAYNEQFF. The chain links TRBV10-3 to TRBJ2-1; D is possibly TRBD2 (6 bases). The CDR3 loop spans 18 amino acids. Trimming took off 6 bases at V and 2 bases at J, with 23 bases between the two ends. In germline, CDR1 is ENHRY, CDR2 SYGVKD.